This T cell receptor beta chain was documented in a study of blood T cell repertoires in COVID-19. Study context: Sites in the United States, Italy and Spain provided acute and convalescent COVID-19 samples. T cells, B-cell-depleted T cells, or PBMCs supplied cDNA or gDNA.

Original methodology: Estimation of nucleated cell counts was performed using reference gene primer amplification. The data were produced by immunoSEQ multiplex PCR, yet TCRdb's version contains in-frame clones alone and is incomplete. The V and J calls and clone size come from that table; D and trimming were worked out from the DNA. Of around 120,000 clones in the sample, around 81% are singletons; the top ten hold about 2.5%. The sequencing input was peripheral blood. The clonotype comes from a man in his 70s with acute or convalescent COVID-19.

The CDR3: CASSLEQGTEAFF. In nucleotides, the CDR3 is TGTGCCAGCAGCTTGGAACAGGGCACTGAAGCTTTCTTT. The chain employs TRBV7-9 and TRBJ1-1; TRBD1 might be the D (6 bases). This CDR3 is built from 13 residues. Per the germline V gene, CDR1 is SEHNR and CDR2 is FQNEAQ (reference sequence). The V gene lost 3 bases and the J gene lost 4 bases, with 9 bases spanning the gap. The full variable domain, completed using reference TRBV7-9 and TRBJ1-1, is DTGVSQNPRHKITKRGQNVTFRCDPISEHNRLYWYRQTLGQGPEFLTYFQNEAQLEKSRLLSDRFSAERPKGSFSTLEIQRTEQGDSAMYLCASSLEQGTEAFFGQGTRLTVV.